This T cell receptor beta chain was recovered during a study of CD8 T cells in Susac syndrome. The study's findings and limits: The study admitted that it had a relatively small number of individuals in its TCR sequencing and HLA analysis.

The RNA input was about 0.5 to 1 ug, and it was reverse transcribed with random hexamers. Across 54 Vbeta and 13 Jbeta, TCR beta CDR3 was amplified with immunoSEQ multiplex PCR. TCRdb ran MiXCR on the immunoSEQ multiplex PCR reads and lists one entry per CDR3 protein. This table holds under 200,000 distinct CDR3 sequences, more than 90% found once. The germline V gene has CDR1 SGHVS and CDR2 FQNEAQ. Trimming left V 5 bases short and J 4 bases short, with 14 bases between. The CDR3 contains 14 residues. CD8+ and CD4+ blood T cells underwent TCR beta sequencing. Bulk CD8+ and CD4+ cells came from magnetic negative isolation; CD8+ TEMRA by FACS. Notes on this clonotype: No antigen is known for it.

The sequenced sample was CD4+ T cells from PBMCs. The chain links TRBV7-8 to TRBJ2-5; maybe TRBD1 (6 bases). The sequence was obtained from a human donor in good health. The CDR3 sequence: CASSPPGAGETQYF. The CDR3 nucleotides read TGTGCCAGCAGCCCCCCAGGGGCGGGAGAGACCCAGTACTTC.